Here is one T cell receptor (beta chain) with its context. This clonotype occurred a few times. Its antigen is still unknown. Per-base quality was not reported, and no clone a single base away is much larger than it. The data were obtained in a study of identical twins (dated by TCRdb to between 2015 and 2016). The study in broad terms: The study deep-sequenced TCR alpha and beta repertoires from monozygotic twins, unrelated adults of various ages and cord blood to test whether fetal clonotypes persist. To rule out contamination, replicate twin experiments were performed at different times with different library preparation protocols. The paper as a whole reports these results and caveats: In monozygotic twins, out-of-frame TCR alpha sharing was systematically underestimated by recombination models, although the models agreed with sharing between unrelated individuals. Because the same donors could not be followed over many years, conclusions were based on cross-sectional statistical analysis. Invariant T cells such as MAIT and iNKT could partly confound zero-insertion analyses, though diverse VJ usage argued against this for most clonotypes. Abundant cord blood beta clonotypes had fewer insertions, young adult naive repertoires showed a similar but weaker trend, and memory repertoires showed no such trend. A weaker excess of twin sharing was found in beta out-of-frame sequences because the signal-to-noise ratio was lowered by fewer shared sequences. Out-of-frame TCR alpha sequences shared between twins showed an excess of low generation-probability sequences compared with coincidental sharing between unrelated individuals.

Every donor was a healthy Caucasian. Three pairs of female monozygotic twins, all aged 18 to 29 years, were included in the twin cohort. Positive isolation kits from Invitrogen were used to isolate CD4+ and CD8+ T cell populations. The method was 5' RACE. The data were produced on an Illumina HiSeq 2000. A universal primer binding site was added through template switching, and the final cDNA carried a unique molecular identifier so that TCR cDNA molecules could be counted accurately. Specific primers in the conserved constant-segment region were used to synthesize first-strand cDNA for the TCR alpha and beta chains. To control for contamination, every cDNA library carried two barcodes: a SMART-Mk sample barcode plus Illumina barcodes. TruSeq adapter sequences along with Illumina sample barcodes were introduced in two successive PCR steps. The Illumina HiSeq platform was used with custom primers to sequence TCR alpha and beta cDNA libraries. Per the source publication's procedure: Raw reads were processed with MiGEC to extract unique molecular identifiers, and MiXCR was used to determine CDR3 positions. For each individual, recombination models were inferred using an EM algorithm with the repgenHMM and IGoR tools. The analysis of shared clonotypes was done with the tcR package in R, with sharing normalized by the product of cloneset sizes. To study raw recombination free of thymic and clonal selection effects, out-of-frame nonproductive sequences were analyzed. TCRdb reprocessing: public reads trimmed at Q25 with fastp, clones called with MiXCR, in-frame beta chains kept. Rows are unified per CDR3 protein, each entry keeping the most common DNA and genes. TCRdb's processing, not the authors', yielded these V and J calls. The sample table records about 490,000 distinct CDR3 sequences; roughly 15% of these occur just once. About 0.47% of the sample lies in the top ten.

Counted from cysteine to phenylalanine, this CDR3 has 15 amino acids. The only DNA kept is the CDR3, 45 bases in frame from the first base. A distance of 13 bases separates the germline ends of V and J, which lose 5 bases and 2 bases respectively. This sample also appeared in a second study, on yellow fever vaccine responses in identical twins. The second publication reports: The authors reported that the T cell response to vaccination in identical twins appeared partly convergent and partly personalized. In the study, vaccine-responding T cell clones were precisely tracked in identical twins.

The source material was CD4+ T cells sorted from blood. The chain is encoded by TRBV12-3 or TRBV12-4 joined to TRBJ2-1; the D gene cannot be resolved beyond TRBD1 or TRBD2, each matching 6 bases. This sequence originates from a woman aged 18-29 years in good health. In nucleotides, the sequence is TGTGCCAGCAGTCCTTGGGGGGCTACCTACAATGAGCAGTTCTTC. Its amino acids are CASSPWGATYNEQFF.